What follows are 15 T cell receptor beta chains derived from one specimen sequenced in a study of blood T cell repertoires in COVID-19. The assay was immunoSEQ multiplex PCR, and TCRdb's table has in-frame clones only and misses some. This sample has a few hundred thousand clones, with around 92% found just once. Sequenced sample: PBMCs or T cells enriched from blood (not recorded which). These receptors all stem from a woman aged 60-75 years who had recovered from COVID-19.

CDR3 region: CASSSFGGNTEAFF. The CDR3, as DNA: TGCGCCAGCAGCAGCTTCGGGGGGAACACTGAAGCTTTCTTT. V gene TRBV5-1 combines with J gene TRBJ1-1; possible D gene TRBD1, 5 bases. The V end lost 4 bases, the J end lost 1 base, and 11 bases lay between the germline ends. Germline V lookup: CDR1 SGHRS, CDR2 YFSETQ. The CDR3 length is 14 residues.

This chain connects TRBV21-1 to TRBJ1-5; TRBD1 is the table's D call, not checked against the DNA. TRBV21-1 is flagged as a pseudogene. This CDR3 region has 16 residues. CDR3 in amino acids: CASSKGAGGTHQPQHF. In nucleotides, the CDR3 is TGTGCCAGCAGCAAAGGGGCAGGGGGCACGCATCAGCCCCAGCATTTT.

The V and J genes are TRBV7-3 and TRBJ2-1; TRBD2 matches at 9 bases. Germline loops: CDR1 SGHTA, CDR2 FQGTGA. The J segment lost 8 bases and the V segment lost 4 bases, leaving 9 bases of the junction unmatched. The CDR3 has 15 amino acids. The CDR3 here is CASSSYSGRYDEQFF. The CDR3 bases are TGTGCCAGCAGCTCGTATAGCGGGAGATATGATGAGCAGTTCTTC.

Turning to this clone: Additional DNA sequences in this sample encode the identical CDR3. The CDR3 here is CASSLSRNTEAFF. The CDR3 DNA reads as TGTGCCAGCAGCTTAAGTAGGAACACTGAAGCTTTCTTT. The chain links TRBV7-3 to TRBJ1-1, with D unresolved. CDR1 SGHTA and CDR2 FQGTGA come from the germline V gene. V dropped 1 base and J dropped 1 base, with 4 bases sitting between them. This CDR3 contains 13 residues. Full variable domain (rest looked up from reference TRBV7-3 and TRBJ1-1): GAGVSQTPSNKVTEKGKYVELRCDPISGHTALYWYRQSLGQGPEFLIYFQGTGAADDSGLPNDRFFAVRPEGSVSTLKIQRTERGDSAVYLCASSLSRNTEAFFGQGTRLTVV.

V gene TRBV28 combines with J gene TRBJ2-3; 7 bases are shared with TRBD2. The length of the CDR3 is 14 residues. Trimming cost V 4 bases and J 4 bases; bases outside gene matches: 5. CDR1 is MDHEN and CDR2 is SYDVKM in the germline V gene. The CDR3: CASSYLAESDTQYF. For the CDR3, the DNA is TGTGCCAGCAGTTACCTAGCGGAGTCAGATACGCAGTATTTT. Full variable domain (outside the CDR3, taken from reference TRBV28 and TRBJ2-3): DVKVTQSSRYLVKRTGEKVFLECVQDMDHENMFWYRQDPGLGLRLIYFSYDVKMKEKGDIPEGYSVSREKKERFSLILESASTNQTSMYLCASSYLAESDTQYFGPGTRLTVL.

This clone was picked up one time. CDR3 residues: CAWNEGRGRNEQYF. The DNA of the CDR3 is TGTGCCTGGAACGAAGGGAGGGGTAGAAACGAGCAGTACTTC. The V call is TRBV30, the J call TRBJ2-7, with 7 bases that match TRBD2. The CDR3 sequence is 14 residues long. Looked up from germline, CDR1 is GTSNPN and CDR2 is SVGIG (reference sequence). V dropped 4 bases and J dropped 5; count of bases not matched to a gene: 11. Filled out from reference TRBV30 and TRBJ2-7, the complete variable domain reads SQTIHQWPATLVQPVGSPLSLECTVEGTSNPNLYWYRQAAGRGLQLLFYSVGIGQISSEVPQNLSASRPQDRQFILSSKKLLLSDSGFYLCAWNEGRGRNEQYFGPGTRLTVT.

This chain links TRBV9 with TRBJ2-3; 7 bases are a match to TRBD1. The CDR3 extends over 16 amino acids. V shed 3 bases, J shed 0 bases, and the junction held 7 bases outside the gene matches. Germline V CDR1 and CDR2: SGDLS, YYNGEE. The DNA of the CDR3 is TGTGCCAGCAGCGGGACAGGCGTAGGCAGCACAGATACGCAGTATTTT. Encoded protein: CASSGTGVGSTDTQYF.

CDR3 DNA sequence: TGTGCCAGCAGTGAAGCGCATTCCCCTTGGGACAGCTTTTCCTACGAGCAGTACTTC. Protein product: CASSEAHSPWDSFSYEQYF. The chain joins TRBV6-1 to TRBJ2-7; 7 nucleotides match TRBD1. CDR3 length: 19 residues. Unmatched junction bases numbered 15, after V lost 0 bases and J lost 1 base. From germline, CDR1 is MNHNS and CDR2 SASEGT.

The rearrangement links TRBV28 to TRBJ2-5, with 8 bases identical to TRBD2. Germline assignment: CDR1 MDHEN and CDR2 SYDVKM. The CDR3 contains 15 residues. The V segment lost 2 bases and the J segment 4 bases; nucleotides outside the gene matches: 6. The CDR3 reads CASSLGKAGGETQYF. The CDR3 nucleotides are TGTGCCAGCAGTTTAGGAAAGGCGGGGGGAGAGACCCAGTACTTC.

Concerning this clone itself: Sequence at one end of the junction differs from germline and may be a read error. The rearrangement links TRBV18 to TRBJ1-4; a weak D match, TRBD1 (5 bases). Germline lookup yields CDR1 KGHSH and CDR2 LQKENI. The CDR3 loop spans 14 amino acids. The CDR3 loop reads CAGSPAGREVRLFF. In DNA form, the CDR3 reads TGTGCCGGCTCACCGGCAGGGAGGGAGGTGAGGCTGTTTTTT.

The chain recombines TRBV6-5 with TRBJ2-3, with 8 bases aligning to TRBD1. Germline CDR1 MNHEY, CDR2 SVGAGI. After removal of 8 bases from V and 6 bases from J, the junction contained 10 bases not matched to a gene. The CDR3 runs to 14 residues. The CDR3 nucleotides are TGTGCCAGCGACACCAGGGGGCGATTCGATACGCAGTATTTT. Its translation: CASDTRGRFDTQYF.

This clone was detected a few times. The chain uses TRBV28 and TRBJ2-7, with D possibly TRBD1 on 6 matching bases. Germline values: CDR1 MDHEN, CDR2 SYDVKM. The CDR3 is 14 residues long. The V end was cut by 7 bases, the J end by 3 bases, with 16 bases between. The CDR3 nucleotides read TGTGCCAGCACTTCGACAGGAATTCTCTACGAGCAGTACTTC. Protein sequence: CASTSTGILYEQYF.

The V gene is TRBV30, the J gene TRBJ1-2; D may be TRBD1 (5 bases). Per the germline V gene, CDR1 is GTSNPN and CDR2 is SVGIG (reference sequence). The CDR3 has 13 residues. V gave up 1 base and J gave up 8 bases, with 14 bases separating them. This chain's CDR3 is CAWSGGGWKGYTF. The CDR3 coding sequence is TGTGCCTGGAGTGGGGGGGGTTGGAAGGGCTACACCTTC.

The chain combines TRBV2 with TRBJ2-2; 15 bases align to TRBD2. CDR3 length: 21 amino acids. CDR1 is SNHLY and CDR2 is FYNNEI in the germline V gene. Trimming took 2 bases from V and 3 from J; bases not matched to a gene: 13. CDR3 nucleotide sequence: TGTGCCAGCAGTGAATCGCGGGGGACTAGCGGGGGGCTCCGTGACACCGGGGAGCTGTTTTTT. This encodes CASSESRGTSGGLRDTGELFF.

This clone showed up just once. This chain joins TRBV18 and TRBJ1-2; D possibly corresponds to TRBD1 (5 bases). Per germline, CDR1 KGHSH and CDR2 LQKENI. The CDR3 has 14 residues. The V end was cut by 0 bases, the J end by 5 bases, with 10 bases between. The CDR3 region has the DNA TGTGCCAGCTCACCACCGGTAGGGGTTTATGGCTACACCTTC. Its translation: CASSPPVGVYGYTF.